This T cell receptor (beta chain) was sequenced during a study of blood T cell repertoires in COVID-19. Background on the study: Acute and convalescent COVID-19 samples came from the United States, Italy and Spain. PBMCs, B-cell-depleted T cells, or T cells were the source of the cDNA or gDNA that made up the material.

V dropped 8 bases and J dropped 7 bases, with 8 bases sitting between them. Germline CDR1 is MNHEY and CDR2 is SVGAGI. CDR3 size: 10 residues. Per the original data handling: Using reference gene primer amplification, nucleated cell counts were estimated. Libraries were prepared by immunoSEQ multiplex PCR; TCRdb keeps only in-frame clonotypes and omits some of them. Clone size and V and J calls were adopted from that table, with D and trimming inferred from the DNA. This table holds some 120,000 clones, around 81% found once. The chain uses TRBV6-5 and TRBJ1-1; D remains ambiguous. The sequenced sample was peripheral blood. The clonotype was recovered from a woman aged 50 to 60 with acute or convalescent COVID-19. CDR3 protein: CASDYGEAFF. Written as DNA, the CDR3 is TGTGCCAGCGATTACGGTGAAGCTTTCTTT.